This TCR beta chain was found in a study of cytomegalovirus exposure and HLA in healthy donors. Study details: When just under 400 donors were genotyped, 81% of them were found to fall in the Caucasian-associated ancestry cluster. General study points: Owing to their indistinguishability, certain V segments, notably TRBV6-2 and TRBV6-3, were excluded. Segments of the TCR beta V type were, in most cases, productive about 87% or about 30% of the time in an earlier analysis.

When sampled, the donors appeared nominally healthy, though they likely had unrecorded immune exposures. As to this clone: No antigen is known for it. One junction end does not reproduce the germline sequence, and a read error may be involved.

The CDR3 consists of 15 residues. Germline CDR1 is SSHAT and CDR2 is FNYEAQ (reference sequence). The PCR was carried out with 60 Vbeta primers and 13 Jbeta primers. The repertoire was sequenced with immunoSEQ multiplex PCR; TCRdb's copy has only in-frame clones and lacks some. The sample holds over 80,000 clones, roughly 74% seen once. The rearrangement links TRBV7-7 to TRBJ2-6; D gene uncertain. Sequencing was carried out using PBMCs. The sequence derives from a female donor in good health and CMV-seropositive. CDR3 in amino acids: CASSSSTGGANVLTF. CDR3 DNA: TGTGCTAGCAGCTCCTCGACGGGTGGGGCCAACGTCCTGACTTTC.